This T cell receptor beta chain was captured by sequencing in a study of metastatic and nonmetastatic thyroid tumors. Points from the study as a whole: Patients with malignant thyroid tumors reportedly had significantly higher TCR beta diversity than those with benign nodules, in blood and tumor.

The V and J ends lost 1 base and 4 bases respectively, with 8 bases between them. Germline V CDR1 and CDR2: MNHEY, SMNVEV (reference sequence). The CDR3 has 14 amino acids. As processed by the authors: Building a distant-metastasis classifier for papillary thyroid cancer drew on CDR3 differences across clinicopathological groups. Via MiXCR, TCRdb re-called the PCR reads. What appears here as the V and J calls and clone size reflects TCRdb's work, not the paper's. This repertoire shows tens of thousands of clones, under 30% found once; its top ten account for approximately 28%. All patients were untreated before thyroid surgery. This clone is deemed medium-sized. Antigen unknown.

Sequenced material: blood. This clonotype was obtained from a female donor with papillary thyroid cancer or a benign thyroid nodule (not recorded which). Some clones in this sample may be carry-over from other donors' samples. V and J are TRBV27 and TRBJ2-1; D possibly corresponds to TRBD2 (5 bases). This chain's CDR3 is CASSLYEGYNEQFF. The CDR3 nucleotides read TGTGCCAGCAGTTTATACGAGGGTTACAATGAGCAGTTCTTC.